This entry describes one TCR beta chain. The antigen remains undetermined. Germline CDR1 is MDHEN and CDR2 is SYDVKM. This CDR3 region has 15 residues. Deletions cut 5 bases from V and 5 bases from J, with 16 bases between. The data were obtained in a study of memory CD4+ T cells and cytomegalovirus serostatus. Background on the study: Donors were healthy Belgian adults, some 10 CMV seropositive and approximately 23 seronegative.

The study, taken as a whole, reports: A US-trained random forest predicted CMV serostatus with median AUC around 0.92.

Single viable CD3+CD4+CD8-CD45RO+ cells were sorted as the memory CD4+ T cells. Serostatus was set by detecting CMV pp150, pp28, p38, p52 IgG. Data came from immunoSEQ multiplex PCR; TCRdb stores just in-frame clones and leaves some out. The table records about 64,000 clones, 77% of them present only once. The sequenced material came from memory CD4+ T cells from blood. This sequence originates from an adult in good health and CMV-seronegative. V and J are TRBV28 and TRBJ2-1; no firm D call. The CDR3: CASSPRLRTNNEQFF. As DNA, the CDR3 is TGTGCCAGCAGTCCCCGCTTGCGGACCAACAATGAGCAGTTCTTC. The full variable domain, in which reference TRBV28 and TRBJ2-1 provide the parts outside the CDR3, is DVKVTQSSRYLVKRTGEKVFLECVQDMDHENMFWYRQDPGLGLRLIYFSYDVKMKEKGDIPEGYSVSREKKERFSLILESASTNQTSMYLCASSPRLRTNNEQFFGPGTRLTVL.